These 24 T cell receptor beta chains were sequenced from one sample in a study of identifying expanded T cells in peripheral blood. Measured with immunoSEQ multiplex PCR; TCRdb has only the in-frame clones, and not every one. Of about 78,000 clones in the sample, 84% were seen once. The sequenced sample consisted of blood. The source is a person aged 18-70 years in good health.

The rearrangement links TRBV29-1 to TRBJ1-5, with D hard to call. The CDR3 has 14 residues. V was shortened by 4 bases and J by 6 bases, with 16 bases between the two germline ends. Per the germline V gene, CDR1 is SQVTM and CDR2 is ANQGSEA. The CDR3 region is CSVVEVGVGQPQHF. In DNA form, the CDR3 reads TGCAGCGTTGTGGAAGTTGGGGTGGGTCAGCCCCAGCATTTT.

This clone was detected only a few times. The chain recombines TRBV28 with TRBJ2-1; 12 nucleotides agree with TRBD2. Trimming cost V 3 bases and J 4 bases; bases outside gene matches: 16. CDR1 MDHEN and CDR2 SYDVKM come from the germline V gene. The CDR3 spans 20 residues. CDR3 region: CASSFPTSGRSSRAYNEQFF. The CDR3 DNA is TGTGCCAGCAGTTTCCCGACTAGCGGGAGAAGTAGTCGAGCTTACAATGAGCAGTTCTTC.

The CDR3 coding sequence is TGTGCCATCAGTGAGTTAGGAGGGGTACAAGAAAAACTGTTTTTT. It is translated as CAISELGGVQEKLFF. The rearrangement links TRBV10-3 to TRBJ1-4, with a weak D call TRBD1 (5 bases). Germline V gives CDR1 ENHRY, CDR2 SYGVKD. The germline V and J ends were trimmed by 1 base and 8 bases, with 14 bases remaining between them. The CDR3 consists of 15 residues.

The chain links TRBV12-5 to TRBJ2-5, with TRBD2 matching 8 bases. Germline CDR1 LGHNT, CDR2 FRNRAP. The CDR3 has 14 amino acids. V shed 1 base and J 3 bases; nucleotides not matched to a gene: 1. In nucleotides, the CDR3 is TGTGCTAGTGGTTTGGGAGCGGGAGAAGAGACCCAGTACTTC. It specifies CASGLGAGEETQYF.

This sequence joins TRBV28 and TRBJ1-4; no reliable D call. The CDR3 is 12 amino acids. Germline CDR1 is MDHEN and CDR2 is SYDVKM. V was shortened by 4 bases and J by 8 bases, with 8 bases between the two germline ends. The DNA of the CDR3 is TGTGCCAGCAGTTCTCAGGACGAAAAACTGTTTTTT. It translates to CASSSQDEKLFF.

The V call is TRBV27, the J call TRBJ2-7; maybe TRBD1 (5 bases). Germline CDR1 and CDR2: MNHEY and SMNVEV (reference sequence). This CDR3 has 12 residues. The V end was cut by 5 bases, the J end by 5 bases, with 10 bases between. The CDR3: CASSRQGHEQYF. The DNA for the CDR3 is TGTGCCAGCAGTAGGCAGGGTCACGAGCAGTACTTC.

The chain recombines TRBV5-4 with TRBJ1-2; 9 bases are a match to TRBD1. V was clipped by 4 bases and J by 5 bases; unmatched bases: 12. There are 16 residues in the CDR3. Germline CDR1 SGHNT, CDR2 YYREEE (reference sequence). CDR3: CASSELATDRGYGYTF. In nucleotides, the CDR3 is TGTGCCAGCAGCGAACTCGCTACCGACAGGGGGTATGGCTACACCTTC.

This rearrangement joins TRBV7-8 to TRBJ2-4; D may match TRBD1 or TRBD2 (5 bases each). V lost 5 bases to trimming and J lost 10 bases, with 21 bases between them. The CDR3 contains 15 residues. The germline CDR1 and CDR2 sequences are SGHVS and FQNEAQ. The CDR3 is CASSPTRDRLRIQYF. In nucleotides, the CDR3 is TGTGCCAGCAGCCCAACAAGGGACCGACTGCGAATTCAGTACTTC.

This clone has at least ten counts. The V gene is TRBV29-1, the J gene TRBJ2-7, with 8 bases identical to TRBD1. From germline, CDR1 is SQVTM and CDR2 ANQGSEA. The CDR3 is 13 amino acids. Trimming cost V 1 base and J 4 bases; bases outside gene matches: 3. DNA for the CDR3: TGCAGCGTTGAAGTGACAGGGGTTTACGAGCAGTACTTC. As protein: CSVEVTGVYEQYF.

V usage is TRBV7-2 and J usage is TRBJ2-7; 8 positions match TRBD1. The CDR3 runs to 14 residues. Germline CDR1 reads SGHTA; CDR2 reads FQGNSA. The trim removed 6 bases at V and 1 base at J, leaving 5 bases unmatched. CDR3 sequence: CASSWDRQSYEQYF. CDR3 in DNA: TGTGCCAGCAGTTGGGACAGGCAGTCCTACGAGCAGTACTTC. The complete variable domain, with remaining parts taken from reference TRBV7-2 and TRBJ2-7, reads GAGVSQSPSNKVTEKGKDVELRCDPISGHTALYWYRQSLGQGLEFLIYFQGNSAPDKSGLPSDRFSAERTGGSVSTLTIQRTQQEDSAVYLCASSWDRQSYEQYFGPGTRLTVT.

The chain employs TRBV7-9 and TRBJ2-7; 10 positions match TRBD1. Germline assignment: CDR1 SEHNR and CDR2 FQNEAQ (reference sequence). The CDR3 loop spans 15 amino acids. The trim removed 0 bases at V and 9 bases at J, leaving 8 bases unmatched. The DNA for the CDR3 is TGTGCCAGCAGCTTAGCGGGGACAGGGGACTTGGTGCAGTACTTC. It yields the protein CASSLAGTGDLVQYF.

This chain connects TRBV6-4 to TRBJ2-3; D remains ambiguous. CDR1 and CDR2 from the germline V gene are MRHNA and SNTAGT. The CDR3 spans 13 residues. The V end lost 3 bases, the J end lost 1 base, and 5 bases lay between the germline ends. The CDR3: CASSESGTDTQYF. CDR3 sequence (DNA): TGTGCCAGCAGTGAGTCAGGCACAGATACGCAGTATTTT.

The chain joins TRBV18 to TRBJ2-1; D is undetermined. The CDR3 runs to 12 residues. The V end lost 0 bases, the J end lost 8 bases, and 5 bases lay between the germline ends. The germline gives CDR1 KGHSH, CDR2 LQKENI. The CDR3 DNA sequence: TGTGCCAGCTCACCACCGCTAGATGAGCAGTTCTTC. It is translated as CASSPPLDEQFF.

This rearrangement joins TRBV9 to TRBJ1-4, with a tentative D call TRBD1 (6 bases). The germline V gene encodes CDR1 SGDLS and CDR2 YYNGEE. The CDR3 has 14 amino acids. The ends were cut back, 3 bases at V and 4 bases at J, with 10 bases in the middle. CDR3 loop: CASSAGQFNEKLFF. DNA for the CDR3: TGTGCCAGCAGCGCTGGACAGTTTAATGAAAAACTGTTTTTT.

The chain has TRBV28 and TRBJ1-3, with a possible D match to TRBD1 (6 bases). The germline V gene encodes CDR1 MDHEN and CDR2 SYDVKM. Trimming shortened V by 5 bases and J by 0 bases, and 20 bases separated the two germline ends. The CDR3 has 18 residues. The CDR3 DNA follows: TGTGCCAGCAGTCCTCCATACAGGGCATCTGGCTCTGGAAACACCATATATTTT. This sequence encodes CASSPPYRASGSGNTIYF.

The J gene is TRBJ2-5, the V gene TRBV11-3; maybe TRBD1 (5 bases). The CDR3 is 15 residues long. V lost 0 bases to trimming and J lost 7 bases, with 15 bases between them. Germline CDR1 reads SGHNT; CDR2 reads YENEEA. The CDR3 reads CASSLDPGPQGTQYF. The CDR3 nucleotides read TGTGCCAGCAGCTTAGATCCGGGCCCCCAGGGGACCCAGTACTTC.

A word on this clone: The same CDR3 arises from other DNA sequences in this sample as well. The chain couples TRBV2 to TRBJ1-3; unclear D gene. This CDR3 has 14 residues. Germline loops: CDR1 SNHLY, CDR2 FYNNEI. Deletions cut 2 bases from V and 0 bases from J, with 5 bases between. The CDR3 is CASSEPRSGNTIYF. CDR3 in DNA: TGTGCCAGCAGTGAACCGCGCTCTGGAAACACCATATATTTT.

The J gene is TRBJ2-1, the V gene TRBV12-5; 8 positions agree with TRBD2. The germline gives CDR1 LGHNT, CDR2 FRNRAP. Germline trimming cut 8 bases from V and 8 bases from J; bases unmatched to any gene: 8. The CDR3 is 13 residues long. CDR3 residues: CASQGSGSDEQFF. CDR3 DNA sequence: TGTGCTAGTCAAGGAAGCGGGAGCGATGAGCAGTTCTTC.

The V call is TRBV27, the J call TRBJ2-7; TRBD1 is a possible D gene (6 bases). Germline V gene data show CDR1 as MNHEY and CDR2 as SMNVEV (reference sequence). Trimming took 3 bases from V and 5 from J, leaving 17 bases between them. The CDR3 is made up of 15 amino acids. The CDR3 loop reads CASSFTTGFTHEQYF. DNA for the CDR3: TGTGCCAGCAGTTTCACAACAGGGTTCACCCACGAGCAGTACTTC.

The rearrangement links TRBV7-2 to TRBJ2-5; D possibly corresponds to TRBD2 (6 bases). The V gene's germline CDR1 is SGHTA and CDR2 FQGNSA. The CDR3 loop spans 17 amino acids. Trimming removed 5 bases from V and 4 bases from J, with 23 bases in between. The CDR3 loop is CASSRLGDGSFRETQYF. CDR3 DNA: TGTGCCAGCAGCCGTTTAGGGGACGGGAGTTTTCGAGAGACCCAGTACTTC.

The CDR3 here is CASRHLSGANVLTF. DNA of the CDR3: TGTGCCAGCAGACACTTATCTGGGGCCAACGTCCTGACTTTC. V is TRBV6-5 and J is TRBJ2-6; D unclear. Trimming took off 6 bases at V and 1 base at J, with 7 bases between the two ends. Germline CDR1 MNHEY, CDR2 SVGAGI. The CDR3 is made up of 14 amino acids.

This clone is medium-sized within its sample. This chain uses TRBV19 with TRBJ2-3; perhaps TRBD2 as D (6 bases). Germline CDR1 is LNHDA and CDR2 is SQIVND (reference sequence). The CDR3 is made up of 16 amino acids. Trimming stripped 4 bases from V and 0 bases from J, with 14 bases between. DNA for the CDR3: TGTGCCAGTAGTAAGGAGGCCGGGGGAAGCACAGATACGCAGTATTTT. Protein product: CASSKEAGGSTDTQYF.

CDR3 nucleotides: TGTGCCAGCAGTACCGGACAGGGTAGGATAATTGGCAATCAGCCCCAGCATTTT. The encoded protein is CASSTGQGRIIGNQPQHF. The J gene is TRBJ1-5, the V gene TRBV28; 8 positions agree with TRBD1. The CDR3 runs 18 residues. V lost 5 bases to trimming and J lost 2 bases; unmatched junction nucleotides: 14. CDR1 and CDR2 (germline): MDHEN, SYDVKM.

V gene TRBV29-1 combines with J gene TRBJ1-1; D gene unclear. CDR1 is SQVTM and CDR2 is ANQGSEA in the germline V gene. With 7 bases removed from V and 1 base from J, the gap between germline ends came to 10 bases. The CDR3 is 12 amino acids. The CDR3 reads CSAKTQNTEAFF. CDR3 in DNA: TGCAGCGCAAAGACACAGAACACTGAAGCTTTCTTT.